What follows is one T cell receptor beta chain and its context. The antigen is unknown. J was trimmed by 7 bases and V by 2 bases; bases with no gene match: 1. The CDR3 runs to 13 residues. The germline CDR1 and CDR2 sequences are SGHDT and YYEEEE. This specimen comes from a study of long-term antiretroviral therapy in people with HIV. On the study more broadly: About a decade before 2015, the earliest samples were taken when ART was typically delayed.

Participants living with HIV all received treatment in the United States. Overall study findings and caveats: Post-treatment diversity went higher with ART but stayed below transplant donor controls. Repertoires in HIV (unlike those of controls) had narrower CDR3 length ranges.

Running of the v3.0 immunoSEQ assay took place at survey level. Data came from immunoSEQ multiplex PCR; TCRdb stores just in-frame clones and leaves some out. The sample records under 25,000 clones, approximately 83% being singletons. This rearrangement joins TRBV5-6 to TRBJ2-2; the match to TRBD1 covers 8 bases. The sequencing used unsorted PBMCs, collected 0.5 years before starting antiretroviral therapy. The origin of this receptor is a man in his late teens or twenties with HIV. The chain's CDR3 is CASSLQGDGELFF. The CDR3 nucleotides read TGTGCCAGCAGCTTACAGGGGGACGGGGAGCTGTTTTTT.